This record concerns one T cell receptor beta chain sequence. The antigen remains unidentified. Between the trimmed V and J ends, which lost 8 bases and 3 bases, there was a span of 13 bases. The germline CDR1 and CDR2 sequences are MDHEN and SYDVKM. The CDR3 is made up of 13 amino acids. Assay used: immunoSEQ multiplex PCR; TCRdb lists only in-frame clones, some missing. The sample lists over 45,000 clones, over 75% occurring once. The donors were members of the validation cohort, which comprised 120 subjects and was separate from the first cohort of roughly 700 subjects. The sample belongs to a study of cytomegalovirus exposure and HLA in healthy donors. Study-level background: The roughly 130 validation repertoires used the same platform as the 550 to 750 first-cohort repertoires, a later analysis reported. Findings of the study overall: The study listed 164 cytomegalovirus-associated TCR beta chains.

Sequencing was carried out using PBMCs. The TCR was taken from a woman aged 25 to 39 in good health and CMV-seronegative. V usage is TRBV28 and J usage is TRBJ2-5, with D possibly being TRBD1 (6 bases). CDR3 in amino acids: CASCWRTEETQYF. The CDR3 coding sequence is TGTGCCAGCTGTTGGAGGACAGAAGAGACCCAGTACTTC.